This paragraph covers one T cell receptor beta chain sequence. Its antigen is not identified. Germline-derived CDR1 and CDR2 are SQVTM and ANQGSEA. The CDR3 runs to 13 residues. V lost 8 bases, J lost 6 bases, and 18 bases lay in between. This sample was taken from a study of post-analysis software for immune sequencing data. Study-wide results and limits: The five TRBV segments detected at higher frequency in patients than in controls included TRBV5-6, TRBV5-1 and TRBV20-1.

Each TCR beta cDNA library carried unique molecular identifiers. TCRdb called the PCR reads again in MiXCR, with one record for every CDR3 protein. The sample lists 650,000 to 850,000 distinct CDR3 sequences; roughly 46% were seen once. This sequence originates from a girl aged 5 to 17 with multiple sclerosis. The chain employs TRBV29-1 and TRBJ2-3; D possibly matches TRBD1 or TRBD2 (5 bases each). The sequenced sample was blood. The CDR3 sequence is CSTKGGEGDTQYF. DNA for the CDR3: TGCAGCACCAAGGGTGGTGAGGGGGATACGCAGTATTTT.